Each of the 31 T cell receptor beta chains below was sequenced from the same sample in a study of T cells in Graves' hyperthyroidism and ophthalmopathy. Researchers took RNA transcripts and amplified the TCR beta CDR3 regions from them. In the first-round RT-PCR of the TCR CDR3, the HTBI primer set was used. TCRdb recomputed calls from the multiplex PCR reads with MiXCR, one row per CDR3 protein. This table has 650,000 to 850,000 distinct CDR3 sequences, around 20% appearing once. Material for sequencing was blood. These receptor sequences come from a woman between 45 and 60 years old with Graves' hyperthyroidism that later progressed to Graves' ophthalmopathy.

The sample holds many counts of this clonotype. The chain combines TRBV29-1 with TRBJ1-1; 9 positions match TRBD1. CDR3 size: 16 residues. Germline V lookup: CDR1 SQVTM, CDR2 ANQGSEA. The V and J ends lost 0 bases and 0 bases, in that order; junction bases with no gene match: 5. CDR3 protein: CSVEEGQGSMNTEAFF. CDR3 nucleotide sequence: TGCAGCGTTGAAGAAGGACAGGGGAGCATGAACACTGAAGCTTTCTTT.

The sample holds many counts of this clonotype. The chain joins TRBV11-2 to TRBJ1-4; the D is unclear. CDR1 is SGHAT and CDR2 is FQNNGV in the germline V gene. V was clipped by 1 base and J by 0 bases, with 6 bases between them. CDR3 length: 15 residues. Here the CDR3 DNA reads TGTGCCAGCAGCTTAGCGCCCGCAACTAATGAAAAACTGTTTTTT. Encoded protein: CASSLAPATNEKLFF.

This rearrangement joins TRBV4-1 to TRBJ2-3, with TRBD2 identical over 7 bases. The CDR3 is 17 amino acids. Per germline, CDR1 MGHRA and CDR2 YSYEKL. V was clipped by 0 bases and J by 0 bases; unmatched bases: 6. CDR3: CASSQDTSGASTDTQYF. The CDR3 DNA sequence: TGCGCCAGCAGCCAAGATACAAGCGGGGCTAGCACAGATACGCAGTATTTT.

Ten or more counts support this clonotype. The rearrangement joins TRBV5-1 to TRBJ1-2; 8 bases match TRBD1. With 1 base clipped from V and 8 bases from J, the junction kept 4 bases outside the gene matches. This CDR3 comprises 13 residues. Germline assignment: CDR1 SGHRS and CDR2 YFSETQ. The CDR3 region has the DNA TGCGCCAGCAGCTTGCGACAGGGGATGGGCTACACCTTC. Amino acid sequence: CASSLRQGMGYTF. Complete variable domain (other parts from reference TRBV5-1 and TRBJ1-2): KAGVTQTPRYLIKTRGQQVTLSCSPISGHRSVSWYQQTPGQGLQFLFEYFSETQRNKGNFPGRFSGRQFSNSRSEMNVSTLELGDSALYLCASSLRQGMGYTFGSGTRLTVV.

This clonotype appeared many times. The gene calls are TRBV18 and TRBJ1-2, with a weak D call TRBD1 (5 bases). Trimming pared 1 base from V and 3 bases from J, leaving 6 bases between. The germline V gene has CDR1 KGHSH and CDR2 LQKENI. This CDR3 has 13 residues. Written as DNA, the CDR3 is TGTGCCAGCTCACCACAGACAGACTATGGCTACACCTTC. Residues: CASSPQTDYGYTF.

The V and J genes are TRBV6-1 and TRBJ1-5, with a tentative D call TRBD1 (6 bases). Germline V gene data show CDR1 as MNHNS and CDR2 as SASEGT. The germline V and J ends were trimmed by 4 bases and 7 bases, with 14 bases remaining between them. This CDR3 contains 14 residues. CDR3 protein: CASSGGAGDQPQHF. In DNA, the CDR3 is TGTGCCAGCAGTGGGGGGGCAGGGGACCAGCCCCAGCATTTT.

This clonotype was recorded many times. The chain recombines TRBV10-3 with TRBJ2-2; 8 positions agree with TRBD2. This CDR3 region has 15 residues. CDR1 and CDR2 (germline): ENHRY, SYGVKD. The V gene end was trimmed by 9 bases and the J gene end by 2 bases; junction bases not matched to a gene: 8. The CDR3 nucleotides read TGTGCCATGAGCCCCAGCGGGAGAAACACCGGGGAGCTGTTTTTT. Protein product: CAMSPSGRNTGELFF.

This clonotype was picked up a small number of times. This chain links TRBV2 with TRBJ1-3; D might be TRBD1 (6 bases). The length of the CDR3 is 16 residues. The V and J ends lost 6 bases and 0 bases respectively, with 15 bases between them. Germline V gene sequence: CDR1 SNHLY, CDR2 FYNNEI. CDR3 in amino acids: CASRGIQGVSGNTIYF. The DNA for the CDR3 is TGTGCCAGCAGGGGTATACAGGGTGTCTCTGGAAACACCATATATTTT.

This clonotype was detected only a few times. This sequence joins TRBV18 and TRBJ1-1; D is perhaps TRBD1 (5 bases). V gave up 2 bases and J gave up 4 bases, with 17 bases separating them. Germline CDR1 is KGHSH and CDR2 is LQKENI. The CDR3 sequence is 16 residues long. CDR3 loop: CASSPGAGQLGTEAFF. CDR3 bases: TGTGCCAGCTCACCAGGGGCAGGGCAGTTAGGCACTGAAGCTTTCTTT.

This chain uses TRBV20-1 with TRBJ2-1, with 8 bases lining up with TRBD1. Germline values: CDR1 DFQATT, CDR2 SNEGSKA (reference sequence). CDR3 length: 15 amino acids. V lost 3 bases to trimming and J lost 2 bases; unmatched junction nucleotides: 6. The CDR3 spells CSARDRAFTYNEQFF. The DNA of the CDR3 is TGCAGTGCTAGGGACAGGGCGTTTACCTACAATGAGCAGTTCTTC.

This clonotype has ten or more counts. The chain recombines TRBV20-1 with TRBJ1-1, with TRBD1 identical over 7 bases. Unmatched junction bases numbered 7, after V lost 0 bases and J lost 3 bases. The CDR3 runs to 15 residues. Germline CDR1 reads DFQATT; CDR2 reads SNEGSKA (reference sequence). CDR3 residues: CSARDPGGVYTEAFF. The CDR3 DNA reads as TGCAGTGCTAGAGATCCAGGGGGGGTGTACACTGAAGCTTTCTTT.

The chain has TRBV9 and TRBJ1-5; TRBD1 matches at 8 bases. The CDR3 loop spans 13 amino acids. CDR1 SGDLS and CDR2 YYNGEE come from the germline V gene. V was clipped by 4 bases and J by 5 bases; unmatched bases: 2. The CDR3 loop is CASSRTGHQPQHF. Here the CDR3 DNA reads TGTGCCAGCAGCCGGACAGGGCATCAGCCCCAGCATTTT.

The chain uses TRBV24-1 and TRBJ1-1, with 9 positions matching TRBD1. CDR1 KGHDR and CDR2 SFDVKD come from the germline V gene. With 5 bases clipped from V and 0 bases from J, the junction kept 21 bases outside the gene matches. This CDR3 spans 21 amino acids. CDR3 nucleotide sequence: TGTGCCACCAGTGTTCACCGGGACAGGGTAAGGAGTTTTAATATGAACACTGAAGCTTTCTTT. It specifies CATSVHRDRVRSFNMNTEAFF.

This clonotype was observed many times. This chain links TRBV20-1 with TRBJ2-1; tentative D call: TRBD2 (6 bases). The germline V gene encodes CDR1 DFQATT and CDR2 SNEGSKA (reference sequence). Trimming cost V 1 base and J 1 base, with 8 bases left between them. The CDR3 has 14 amino acids. CDR3 region: CSARAGVSYNEQFF. The CDR3 nucleotides are TGCAGTGCTAGAGCGGGGGTATCCTACAATGAGCAGTTCTTC.

Note on this clonotype: A much more abundant neighbour one base away suggests this may be a read error. The chain uses TRBV30 and TRBJ1-2; TRBD1 aligns across 7 bases. Germline values: CDR1 GTSNPN, CDR2 SVGIG (reference sequence). This CDR3 contains 13 residues. The CDR3 nucleotides read TGTGCCCGGAGTTCAGACAGGGCCTATGGCTACACCTTC. Translation: CARSSDRAYGYTF.

This clonotype has a count of ten or more. The chain is built from TRBV11-2 and TRBJ2-1; no clear D. V was trimmed by 2 bases and J by 8 bases, leaving 7 bases between them. This CDR3 spans 12 amino acids. Germline CDR1 SGHAT, CDR2 FQNNGV. The DNA of the CDR3 is TGTGCCAGCAGCTTAATCTCCTATGAGCAGTTCTTC. Its protein is CASSLISYEQFF.

Note on this clonotype: A much bigger clone sits one base away, suggesting this may be a read error. The chain combines TRBV7-9 with TRBJ2-7, with 7 bases identical to TRBD1. V shed 3 bases and J 2 bases; nucleotides not matched to a gene: 4. CDR1 is SEHNR and CDR2 is FQNEAQ in the germline V gene (reference sequence). This CDR3 is 14 amino acids long. The CDR3 DNA is TGTGCCAGCAGCTTCCGGGACAGACCCTACGAGCAGTACTTC. This gives the protein CASSFRDRPYEQYF.

This rearrangement joins TRBV12-3 or TRBV12-4 to TRBJ1-6; 10 bases fit TRBD1. The CDR3 consists of 14 residues. J gave up 7 bases and V 6 bases, and 3 bases lay outside the gene matches. Here the CDR3 reads CASSWDRGNSPLHF. DNA for the CDR3: TGTGCCAGCAGCTGGGACAGGGGAAATTCACCCCTCCACTTT.

The chain employs TRBV4-1 and TRBJ2-7; no firm D call. The CDR3 has 16 residues. Trimming pared 0 bases from V and 5 bases from J, leaving 17 bases between. CDR1 is MGHRA, CDR2 YSYEKL, per germline. This chain's CDR3 is CASSQEGPYVANEQYF. The CDR3 bases are TGCGCCAGCAGCCAAGAAGGCCCCTACGTGGCCAACGAGCAGTACTTC.

This clonotype was picked up a small number of times. V gene TRBV7-9 combines with J gene TRBJ1-2; D gene uncertain. Germline V gives CDR1 SEHNR, CDR2 FQNEAQ (reference sequence). Trimming removed 1 base at V and 10 bases at J, with 13 bases between. This CDR3 region has 13 residues. CDR3 coding DNA: TGTGCCAGCAGCTTAGTAGGCGGAGACCTCTACACCTTC. Its protein is CASSLVGGDLYTF.

A few counts support this clonotype. The rearrangement links TRBV12-3 or TRBV12-4 to TRBJ2-2; D might be TRBD1 (6 bases). This CDR3 has 17 residues. Trimming left V 10 bases short and J 3 bases short, with 24 bases between. This chain's CDR3 is CAIRSIHQGFDTGELFF. As DNA, the CDR3 is TGTGCCATCCGATCAATCCACCAGGGGTTCGACACCGGGGAGCTGTTTTTT.

The genes are TRBV6-2 or TRBV6-3 and TRBJ2-1, with D uncertain. Germline CDR1 MNHEY, CDR2 SVGEGT. V shed 0 bases and J shed 2 bases, with 17 bases lying between them. The CDR3 spans 18 residues. DNA for the CDR3: TGTGCCAGCAGTTACTCCATTACCGAGATGCTGGCCTACAATGAGCAGTTCTTC. Protein sequence: CASSYSITEMLAYNEQFF.

V and J are TRBV6-1 and TRBJ1-3, with TRBD1 matching 8 bases. Unmatched junction bases numbered 10, after V lost 6 bases and J lost 0 bases. CDR1 MNHNS and CDR2 SASEGT come from the germline V gene. This CDR3 region has 17 residues. This CDR3 reads CASSARDRPLSGNTIYF. DNA of the CDR3: TGTGCCAGCAGCGCCCGGGACAGGCCACTCTCTGGAAACACCATATATTTT.

The chain links TRBV10-3 to TRBJ2-3; 10 bases line up with TRBD2. Per germline, CDR1 ENHRY and CDR2 SYGVKD. Unmatched junction bases numbered 4, after V lost 0 bases and J lost 4 bases. The CDR3 extends over 16 amino acids. CDR3 coding DNA: TGTGCCATCAGTGAGTCGAGCGGGGGGGTGGCAGATACGCAGTATTTT. It specifies CAISESSGGVADTQYF.

This clonotype was observed many times. The gene calls are TRBV2 and TRBJ2-3; 8 bases map to TRBD2. The CDR3 runs to 15 residues. CDR1 and CDR2 (germline): SNHLY, FYNNEI. V lost 6 bases to trimming and J lost 4 bases; unmatched junction nucleotides: 9. Here the CDR3 reads CASSLGRGGPDTQYF. Written as DNA, the CDR3 is TGTGCCAGCAGCCTGGGACGGGGGGGCCCAGATACGCAGTATTTT.

This clonotype was seen a few times. The rearrangement links TRBV11-2 to TRBJ1-5; a weak D match, TRBD1 (5 bases). The V end lost 3 bases, the J end lost 0 bases, and 12 bases lay between the germline ends. The CDR3 covers 16 residues. CDR1 and CDR2 (germline): SGHAT, FQNNGV. This chain's CDR3 is CASSFGGGYSNQPQHF. The DNA for the CDR3 is TGTGCCAGCAGCTTTGGCGGGGGGTATAGCAATCAGCCCCAGCATTTT.

J is TRBJ2-6 and V is TRBV2; D not resolved. Per the germline V gene, CDR1 is SNHLY and CDR2 is FYNNEI. CDR3 length: 15 residues. V was clipped by 4 bases and J by 1 base, with 8 bases between them. CDR3: CASSVLGSGANVLTF. CDR3 nucleotides: TGTGCCAGCAGTGTCCTCGGGTCTGGGGCCAACGTCCTGACTTTC. Full variable domain (remainder filled in from reference TRBV2 and TRBJ2-6): EPEVTQTPSHQVTQMGQEVILRCVPISNHLYFYWYRQILGQKVEFLVSFYNNEISEKSEIFDDQFSVERPDGSNFTLKIRSTKLEDSAMYFCASSVLGSGANVLTFGAGSRLTVL.

This clonotype was found many times. The chain uses TRBV3-1 and TRBJ2-5, with 8 bases lining up with TRBD1. The CDR3 loop spans 16 amino acids. The V and J ends lost 0 bases and 5 bases, in that order; junction bases with no gene match: 8. Looked up from germline, CDR1 is LGHDT and CDR2 is YNNKEL (reference sequence). CDR3 sequence reads: CASSQDPAGGVETQYF. CDR3 nucleotide sequence: TGTGCCAGCAGCCAAGATCCGGCAGGGGGCGTCGAGACCCAGTACTTC.

This clonotype has more than one count but fewer than ten. The chain employs TRBV30 and TRBJ1-4; no reliable D call. Germline CDR1 and CDR2: GTSNPN and SVGIG (reference sequence). The CDR3 runs to 15 residues. Trimming removed 3 bases from V and 8 bases from J, with 19 bases in between. This CDR3 is CAWSEGMSDGEKLFF. In nucleotides, the CDR3 is TGTGCCTGGAGCGAAGGGATGTCCGACGGAGAAAAACTGTTTTTT.

V gene TRBV5-1 combines with J gene TRBJ2-7; D gene ambiguous. V was cut by 5 bases and J by 1 base, with 13 bases left in between. The CDR3 runs 14 residues. Germline assignment: CDR1 SGHRS and CDR2 YFSETQ. The CDR3 region is CASSFTTESYEQYF. The DNA for the CDR3 is TGCGCCAGCAGTTTCACCACAGAATCCTACGAGCAGTACTTC.

The chain has TRBV6-4 and TRBJ1-3; no clear D. This CDR3 has 17 amino acids. The ends were cut back, 7 bases at V and 3 bases at J, with 22 bases in the middle. Germline CDR1 and CDR2: MRHNA and SNTAGT. Here the CDR3 reads CASIPPPAAPFGNTIYF. For the CDR3, the DNA is TGTGCCAGCATTCCGCCCCCCGCGGCACCTTTTGGAAACACCATATATTTT.